This TCR beta chain derives from a study of cytomegalovirus exposure and HLA in healthy donors. Study context: Assignment to the Caucasian-associated ancestry cluster applied to approximately 79% of the approximately 390 genotyped donors. Study observations and caveats: With later analysis, a missense DCLRE1C variant became linked to TCR beta V- and J-gene trimming.

PCR used 60 Vbeta primers and 13 Jbeta primers. TCRdb's copy holds only in-frame clones and misses some; the assay was immunoSEQ multiplex PCR. Of under 110,000 clones listed, over 70% are singletons. CDR1 and CDR2 from the germline V gene are MNHEY and SMNVEV (reference sequence). The CDR3 runs to 15 residues. V was pared by 5 bases and J by 3 bases, with 7 bases of the junction left unmatched. A word on this clone: Its specificity is not known.

Material: PBMCs. The source is a female donor in good health and CMV-seronegative. The chain uses TRBV27 and TRBJ2-3; 8 positions match TRBD1. The CDR3 here is CASSTRGLGTDTQYF. In nucleotides, the CDR3 is TGTGCCAGCAGTACCAGGGGGCTTGGGACAGATACGCAGTATTTT.